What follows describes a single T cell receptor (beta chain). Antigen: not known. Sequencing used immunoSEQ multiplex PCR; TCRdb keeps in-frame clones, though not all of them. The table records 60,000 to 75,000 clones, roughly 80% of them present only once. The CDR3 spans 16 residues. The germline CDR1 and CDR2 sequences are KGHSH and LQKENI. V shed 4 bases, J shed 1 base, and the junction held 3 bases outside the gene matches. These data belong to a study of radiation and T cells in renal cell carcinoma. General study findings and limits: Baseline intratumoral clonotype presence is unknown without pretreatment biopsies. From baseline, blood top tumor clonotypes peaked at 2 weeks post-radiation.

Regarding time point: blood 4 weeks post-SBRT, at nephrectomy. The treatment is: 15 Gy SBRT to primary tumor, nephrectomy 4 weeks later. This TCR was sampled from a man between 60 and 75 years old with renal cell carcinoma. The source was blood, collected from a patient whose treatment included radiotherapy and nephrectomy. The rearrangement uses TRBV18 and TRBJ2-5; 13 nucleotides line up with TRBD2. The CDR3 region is CASSRGLAGAQETQYF. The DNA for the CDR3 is TGTGCCAGCTCACGAGGACTAGCGGGGGCCCAAGAGACCCAGTACTTC.